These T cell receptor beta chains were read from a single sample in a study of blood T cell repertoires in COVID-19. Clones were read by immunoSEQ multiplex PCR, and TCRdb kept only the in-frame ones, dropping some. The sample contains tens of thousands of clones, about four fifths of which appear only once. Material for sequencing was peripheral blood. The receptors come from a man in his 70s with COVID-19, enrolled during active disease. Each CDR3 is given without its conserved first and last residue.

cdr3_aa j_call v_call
ASSPTSGTGELF TRBJ2-2 TRBV18
ASSTSGQNEKLF TRBJ1-4 TRBV6-5
ASSSSIQQGASYNEQF TRBJ2-1 TRBV5-1
ASSRQGDTEAF TRBJ1-1 TRBV18
ASISQRLSGNTIY TRBJ1-3 TRBV19
ASSESAGRDNEQF TRBJ2-1 TRBV10-1
ASGMTGGETQY TRBJ2-5 TRBV5-1
ASSRKDRYVTGNQPQH TRBJ1-5 TRBV19
ASSSSGTSYEQY TRBJ2-7 TRBV7-2
AWSPNGNTIY TRBJ1-3 TRBV30
ASSTAHRNEQF TRBJ2-1 TRBV11-3
ASSRALAGGSYEQY TRBJ2-7 TRBV5-1
ARSLGGKGANYGYT TRBJ1-2 TRBV7-5
ASSLDPQGGSNYGYT TRBJ1-2 TRBV4-3
ASSLSTSGAAQY TRBJ2-3 TRBV7-3
ASSIGGTGTNYGYT TRBJ1-2 TRBV11-3
ASLQTGTSEQY TRBJ2-7 TRBV7-9
ASSRKGTRGYENQPQH TRBJ1-5 TRBV19
ASSQVLAGGPYEQY TRBJ2-7 TRBV4-3
ASSLDGAGNEQF TRBJ2-1 TRBV11-2
ASSLVQGTYSNQPQH TRBJ1-5 TRBV5-8
ASSAPRNTEAF TRBJ1-1 TRBV5-6
AWRTGQGHNEQF TRBJ2-1 TRBV30
AISTRTYEQY TRBJ2-7 TRBV10-3
ASSQAYGTGINQPQH TRBJ1-5 TRBV4-3
ASSLGTGGWSNQPQH TRBJ1-5 TRBV13
AISERLAGGETQY TRBJ2-5 TRBV10-3
ASKEAGENTGELF TRBJ2-2 TRBV5-1
ATSDPKGPGPYNEQF TRBJ2-1 TRBV24-1
ASSIGGYYNEQF TRBJ2-1 TRBV19
ARSLGDSSYEQY TRBJ2-7 TRBV5-3
ASSENPQEGWNQPQH TRBJ1-5 TRBV6-1
ASSQDTGRGLIGYT TRBJ1-2 TRBV4-1
ASSITGIDTEAF TRBJ1-1 TRBV5-6
ASSHAEDRVVASYT TRBJ1-2 TRBV4-3
ASSEAYRGVYQPQH TRBJ1-5 TRBV2
ASSPLPRGCWGNQPQH TRBJ1-5 TRBV23-1
ASSGRGETQY TRBJ2-5 TRBV11-3
ASSLESGGAYNEQF TRBJ2-1 TRBV13
AISERGESTEAF TRBJ1-1 TRBV10-3
ASSIKSGGDTQY TRBJ2-3 TRBV19
ASSMWTGTDTQY TRBJ2-3 TRBV19
ASSLSRDRGTTNEKLF TRBJ1-4 TRBV5-4
ASCGFRQETQY TRBJ2-5 TRBV2
ASSRPQGGAGAF TRBJ1-1 TRBV28
ASSPRRGGGLRETQY TRBJ2-5 TRBV7-9